This T cell receptor (beta chain) was identified in a study of cytomegalovirus exposure and HLA in healthy donors. Study-level points and caveats: There were about 160 TCR beta chains listed as cytomegalovirus-associated. Most subjects had HLA-A and HLA-B alleles reportedly predicted accurately by TCR beta sequences. Data from an earlier analysis indicated that most TCR beta V segments were productive either about 90% or about 30% of the time.

The germline gives CDR1 MNHNS, CDR2 SASEGT. Trimming took 5 bases from V and 7 from J; bases not matched to a gene: 8. The CDR3 extends over 15 amino acids. Primers: 60 Vbeta forward and 13 Jbeta reverse. Authors' methods: Later, an analysis found about 83 million unique TCR beta chains, and around 12 million of these were shared. Profiled with immunoSEQ multiplex PCR; TCRdb holds only in-frame clones, not every one. The V and J calls and the clone size are those of that table, but D and trimming were determined from the DNA. This sample's clone table lists about 70,000 clones. Turning to this clone: Its antigen remains unknown.

Sequencing used PBMCs. The rearrangement links TRBV6-1 to TRBJ1-6, with 7 bases fitting TRBD1. The source of this sequence is a female donor in good health and CMV-seropositive. This chain's CDR3 is CASSIGTGDNSPLHF. The CDR3 region has the DNA TGTGCCAGCAGTATAGGAACAGGGGACAATTCACCCCTCCACTTT.